The present entry profiles one T cell receptor (beta chain) with its context. The antigen is not known. A universal primer site was added by template switching, and unique molecular identifiers were carried by the cDNA. TCRdb re-derived calls from the 5' RACE reads in MiXCR, one entry per CDR3 protein. The sample contains 250,000 or so distinct CDR3 sequences, 7.5% of which appear only once. This record belongs to a study of identical twins. Study-wide results and caveats: Within twin pairs, the out-of-frame alpha sequences they shared showed excess low generation probability. Abundant beta clonotypes from cord blood bore fewer insertions; memory repertoires lacked this pattern.

The CDR3 spans 12 residues. Trimming shortened V by 6 bases and J by 5 bases, and 10 bases separated the two germline ends. Germline values: CDR1 SEHNR, CDR2 FQNEAQ (reference sequence). The same data also contributed to another study, on yellow fever vaccine responses in identical twins.

The sequence derives from a young woman in good health. The sequenced sample was CD8+ T cells sorted from blood. The chain carries TRBV7-9 and TRBJ1-1; D perhaps matches TRBD1 (6 bases). The CDR3 coding sequence is TGTGCCAGCAGACCTCAGGGGACTGAAGCTTTCTTT. Protein sequence: CASRPQGTEAFF.